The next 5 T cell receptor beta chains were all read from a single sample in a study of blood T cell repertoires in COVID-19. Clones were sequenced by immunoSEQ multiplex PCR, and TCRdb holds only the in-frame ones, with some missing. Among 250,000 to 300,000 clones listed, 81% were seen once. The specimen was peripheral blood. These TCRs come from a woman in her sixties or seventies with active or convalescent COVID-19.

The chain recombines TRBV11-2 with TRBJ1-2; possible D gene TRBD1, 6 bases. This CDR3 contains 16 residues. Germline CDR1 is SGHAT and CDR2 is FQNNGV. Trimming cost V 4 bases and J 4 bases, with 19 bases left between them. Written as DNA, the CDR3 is TGTGCCAGCAGCTACAGTGGACAGACCTATCCCTATGGCTACACCTTC. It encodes CASSYSGQTYPYGYTF.

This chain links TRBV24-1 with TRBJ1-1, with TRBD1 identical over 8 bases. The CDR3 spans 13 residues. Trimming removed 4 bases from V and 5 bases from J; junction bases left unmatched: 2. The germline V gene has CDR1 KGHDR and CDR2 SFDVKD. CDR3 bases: TGTGCCACCAGTGACGACAGGGGAACTGAAGCTTTCTTT. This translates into CATSDDRGTEAFF.

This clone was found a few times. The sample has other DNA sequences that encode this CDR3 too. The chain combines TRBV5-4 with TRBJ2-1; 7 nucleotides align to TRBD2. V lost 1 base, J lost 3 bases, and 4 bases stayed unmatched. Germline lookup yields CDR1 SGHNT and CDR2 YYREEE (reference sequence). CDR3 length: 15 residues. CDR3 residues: CASSLRLADYNEQFF. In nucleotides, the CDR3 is TGTGCCAGCAGCTTGAGGCTAGCGGACTACAATGAGCAGTTCTTC. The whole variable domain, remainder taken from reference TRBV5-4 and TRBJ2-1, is ETGVTQSPTHLIKTRGQQVTLRCSSQSGHNTVSWYQQALGQGPQFIFQYYREEENGRGNFPPRFSGLQFPNYSSELNVNALELDDSALYLCASSLRLADYNEQFFGPGTRLTVL.

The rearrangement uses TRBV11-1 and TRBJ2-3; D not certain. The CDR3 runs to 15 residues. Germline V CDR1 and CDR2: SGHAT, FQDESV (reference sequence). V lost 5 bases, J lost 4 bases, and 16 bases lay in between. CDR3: CASSPSRGLADTQYF. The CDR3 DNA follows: TGTGCCAGCAGCCCCTCCCGTGGTCTAGCAGATACGCAGTATTTT.

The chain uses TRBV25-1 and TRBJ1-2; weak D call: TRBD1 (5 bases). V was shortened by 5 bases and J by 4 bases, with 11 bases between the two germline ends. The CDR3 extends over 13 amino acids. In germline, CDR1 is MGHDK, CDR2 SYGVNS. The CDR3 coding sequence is TGTGCCAGCAGTTGGGGGGGGAGCTATGGCTACACCTTC. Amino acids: CASSWGGSYGYTF.